Sequencing of this T cell receptor beta chain was carried out in a study of cytomegalovirus exposure and HLA in healthy donors. The CDR3 is made up of 14 amino acids. V shed 6 bases, J shed 7 bases, and the junction held 5 bases outside the gene matches. Per the germline V gene, CDR1 is SNHLY and CDR2 is FYNNEI. The primer mix had 60 Vbeta and 13 Jbeta primers. The repertoire was sequenced with immunoSEQ multiplex PCR; TCRdb's copy has only in-frame clones and lacks some. Of 120,000 to 150,000 clones detected, about 82% appear once; the ten largest clones hold 3.4%. This receptor was taken from a male donor in good health and CMV-seronegative. The chain has TRBV2 and TRBJ1-6; 8 positions match TRBD1. The sample consisted of PBMCs. CDR3 protein: CASRGQVQNSPLHF. For the CDR3, the DNA is TGTGCCAGCAGGGGACAGGTCCAAAATTCACCCCTCCACTTT. Looking up the rest from reference TRBV2 and TRBJ1-6 gives the full variable domain: EPEVTQTPSHQVTQMGQEVILRCVPISNHLYFYWYRQILGQKVEFLVSFYNNEISEKSEIFDDQFSVERPDGSNFTLKIRSTKLEDSAMYFCASRGQVQNSPLHFGNGTRLTVT.